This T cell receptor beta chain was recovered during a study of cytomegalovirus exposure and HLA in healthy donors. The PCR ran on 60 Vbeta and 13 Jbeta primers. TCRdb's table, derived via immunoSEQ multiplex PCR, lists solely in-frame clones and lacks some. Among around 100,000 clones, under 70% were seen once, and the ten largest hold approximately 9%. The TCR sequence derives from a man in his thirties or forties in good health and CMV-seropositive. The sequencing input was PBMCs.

In DNA form, the CDR3 reads TGTGCCAGCAGTTTGTCGACAGGGGACACCGGGGAGCTGTTTTTT. Protein sequence: CASSLSTGDTGELFF. The chain is built from TRBV7-9 and TRBJ2-2, with 8 bases fitting TRBD1. This CDR3 spans 15 amino acids. J lost 3 bases, V lost 6 bases, and 6 bases had no gene match. The germline gives CDR1 SEHNR, CDR2 FQNEAQ (reference sequence).